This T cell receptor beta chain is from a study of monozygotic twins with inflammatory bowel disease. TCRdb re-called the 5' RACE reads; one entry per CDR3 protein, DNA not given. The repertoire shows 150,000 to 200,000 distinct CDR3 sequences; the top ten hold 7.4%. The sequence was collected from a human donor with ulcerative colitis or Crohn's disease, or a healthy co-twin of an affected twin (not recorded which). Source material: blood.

The CDR3 protein is CASSQGQGHQPQHF. The chain couples TRBV5-1 to TRBJ1-5; TCRdb's D gene call, TRBD1, goes unchecked for lack of DNA. This CDR3 comprises 14 residues. Germline V CDR1 and CDR2: SGHRS, YFSETQ.